The T cell receptor (beta chain) under discussion was sequenced for a study of beta chain features in type 1 diabetes (dated by TCRdb to between 2018 and 2020). For context, the study as a whole: No differences in mean age, gender distribution, total cell number or subset yield were found between patients and healthy donors. Across all samples, 107,917,701 sorted cells were examined, and cell number per subset correlated strongly with RNA yield. The study compared the TCRB repertoires of sorted circulating CD4+ T cell subsets in recently diagnosed type 1 diabetes patients with those in matched healthy donors. Regulatory and stem cell-like memory subsets were isolated from only 8 patients and roughly eight healthy donors, whereas naive and central memory subsets came from all 30 or so donors.

Results and caveats for the whole study, not just this receptor: Shorter templates might have been favored by PCR, but patient and control samples were amplified and corrected together, so both groups would have been affected equally by any skew. A moderate but significant shortening of TCRB CDR3 length was observed in type 1 diabetes patients in all four CD4+ subsets. Naive, central memory and regulatory TCRB repertoires appeared to be more alike among patients than among healthy donors. Sequencing cDNA rather than genomic DNA could over-represent highly expressing activated cells, although activation and CD3 levels did not differ between groups. Because small numbers of individuals were included in the HLA sub-analyses, any influence of HLA type on TCRB rearrangement was left unresolved. Fewer insertions and more nucleotide deletions at VDJ recombination sites were observed in patients with type 1 diabetes, implying thymic rearrangement abnormalities.

The High Capacity cDNA Reverse Transcription Kit was used to reverse transcribe all of the isolated RNA, meaning that expressed TCRB transcripts were what got sequenced. Deep immunoSEQ sequencing was performed on naive, central memory and regulatory T cell samples, with an average of roughly 3.6 million total reads per sample. Sorted cells were lysed in RLT buffer, and RNA was extracted using DNase-treated RNeasy Micro or Mini kits according to cell number. To prevent cross-contamination, each cell subset was processed individually, whereas patient and healthy donor samples were processed jointly. The immunoSEQ multiplex PCR was used to amplify TCRB sequences from cDNA, generating 87-bp fragments that spanned the CDR3 region. Amplicons were sequenced on the Illumina HiSeq platform. In the paper's pipeline: PCR bias was computationally corrected using synthetic template baselines, reads within Hamming distance 2 were collapsed, and singletons that could not be merged were discarded. By aligning reads against IMGT, V, D and J genes, CDR3 length, and insertions or deletions at six rearrangement sites were assigned. Within each subset, clonotype counts were normalized to sorted cell number, after which true diversity and Gini coefficients were computed with the tcR R package. The overlap coefficient, calculated on TCRB nucleotide sequences, was used to measure repertoire sharing. As a proxy for the pre-selection repertoire, out-of-frame TCRB sequences from naive cells were analyzed. The table comes from immuneACCESS by way of TCRdb, which keeps in-frame sequences with V and J called. Part of the clones is missing from these tables; in studies checked, under half for an unresolved V gene and the rest for unknown reasons. That table supplies the V and J calls and clone size; D and trimming were determined from the DNA. The sample contains under 300,000 clones, over 11% of them found a single time. The ten largest make up approximately 0.018% of the sample.

This clone was counted only a few times. Its antigen remains undetermined. No quality values exist for individual bases; no much larger clone is one base distant. A single peripheral blood draw of around 120 mL on average was collected from each donor into heparinised tubes. Using a panel that included CD45RO, CCR7, CD25, CD127, CD95 and CD27, naive, central memory, regulatory and stem cell-like memory CD4+ T cells were sorted on a BD FACSAria II. Purity was above 98% for every sorted population. Right away, PBMCs were isolated by Lymphoprep density gradient centrifugation and were stained directly, with no culture step. To minimize batch effects, samples were stained and sorted in pairs, one healthy donor with one patient per experiment. CDR1 and CDR2 are drawn from the germline V gene: SNHLY, FYNNEI. The V and J ends are trimmed by 10 bases and 3 bases, leaving 10 bases between them. Including cysteine and phenylalanine, the CDR3 has 11 amino acids. Kept here is only the CDR3 DNA, which spans 33 bases and is read in frame from base 1.

The specimen sequenced was naive CD4+ T cells from blood. The sample's cell subset or site, from its label and the paper: true naive CD4+ T cells. The TCR originated in a man aged 30 to 45 with type 1 diabetes. The V and J segments used are TRBV2 and TRBJ2-7, and the D gene may be TRBD2, 5 bases matching. The CDR3 here reads CATGDYYEQYF. The DNA sequence is given as TGTGCCACCGGGGATTACTACGAGCAGTACTTC.